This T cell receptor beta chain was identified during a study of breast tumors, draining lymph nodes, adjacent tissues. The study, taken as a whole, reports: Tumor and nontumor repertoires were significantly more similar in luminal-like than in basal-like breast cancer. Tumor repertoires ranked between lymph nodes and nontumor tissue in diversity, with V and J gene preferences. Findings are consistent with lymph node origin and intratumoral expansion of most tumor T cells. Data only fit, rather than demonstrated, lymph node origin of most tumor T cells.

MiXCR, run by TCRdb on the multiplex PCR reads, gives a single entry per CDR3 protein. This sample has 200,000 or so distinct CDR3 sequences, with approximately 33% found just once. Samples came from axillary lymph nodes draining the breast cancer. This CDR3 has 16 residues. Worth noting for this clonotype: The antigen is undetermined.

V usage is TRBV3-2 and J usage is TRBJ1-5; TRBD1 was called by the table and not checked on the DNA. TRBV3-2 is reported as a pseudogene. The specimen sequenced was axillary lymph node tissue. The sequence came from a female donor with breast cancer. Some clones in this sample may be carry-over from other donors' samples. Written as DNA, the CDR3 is TGTGCCAGCAGCCAAGCCGCGGGACAGGACAATCAGCCCCAGCATTTT. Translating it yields CASSQAAGQDNQPQHF.